These 14 T cell receptor beta chains share one sample of origin, sequenced in a study of CD8 T cells in ankylosing spondylitis. TCRdb independently ran MiXCR on the 5' RACE reads; one entry per CDR3 protein. The table shows about 150,000 distinct CDR3 sequences, with approximately 10% occurring only once. Sequencing input: blood, either unsorted or a sorted T cell fraction (not recorded which). These receptors all stem from a female donor with ankylosing spondylitis or in good health (not recorded which).

This clonotype showed up many times. CDR3 DNA sequence: TGTGCCAGCCGACGACCGGGACTAGCTATTACCGGGGAGCTGTTTTTT. Translated, it gives CASRRPGLAITGELFF. The chain combines TRBV7-9 with TRBJ2-2; 9 bases fit TRBD2. J lost 5 bases, V lost 8 bases, and 12 bases had no gene match. This CDR3 has 16 amino acids. The germline V gene encodes CDR1 SEHNR and CDR2 FQNEAQ (reference sequence). Together with reference TRBV7-9 and TRBJ2-2, the CDR3 gives the full variable domain: DTGVSQNPRHKITKRGQNVTFRCDPISEHNRLYWYRQTLGQGPEFLTYFQNEAQLEKSRLLSDRFSAERPKGSFSTLEIQRTEQGDSAMYLCASRRPGLAITGELFFGEGSRLTVL.

Details on this clonotype: A much larger clone lies one base from this, so it may be a read error. The V gene is TRBV11-2, the J gene TRBJ1-2; D gene ambiguous. The V gene's germline CDR1 is SGHAT and CDR2 FQNNGV. The CDR3 is made up of 12 amino acids. CDR3 DNA sequence: TGTGCCACCAGCTTAGATGCGGTGGGCTACACCTTC. Protein sequence: CATSLDAVGYTF.

This chain joins TRBV23-1 and TRBJ2-5, with D hard to call. TRBV23-1 is given ORF status, its function remaining uncertain. Trimming removed 2 bases from V and 3 bases from J, with 16 bases in between. This CDR3 spans 16 amino acids. In nucleotides, the CDR3 is TGCGCCAGCAGTCAAATGGTTGTTGACCCGAAAGAGACCCAGTACTTC. Translated: CASSQMVVDPKETQYF.

The CDR3: CASSDMGGTTYEQYF. DNA for the CDR3: TGTGCCAGCAGTGATATGGGGGGAACAACCTACGAGCAGTACTTC. The gene calls are TRBV6-1 and TRBJ2-7; a weak D match, TRBD2 (6 bases). Trimming removed 3 bases at V and 2 bases at J, with 14 bases between. The CDR3 is 15 amino acids. The germline V gene encodes CDR1 MNHNS and CDR2 SASEGT.

This clonotype was recorded many times. V and J are TRBV5-1 and TRBJ1-1, with unresolved D. CDR3 size: 14 residues. V was shortened by 3 bases and J by 4 bases, with 13 bases between the two germline ends. Germline loops: CDR1 SGHRS, CDR2 YFSETQ. The CDR3 nucleotides are TGCGCCAGCAGCTCCGGCCCCAGTGGCACTGAAGCTTTCTTT. This sequence encodes CASSSGPSGTEAFF.

This clonotype came up many times. The J gene is TRBJ1-1, the V gene TRBV14, with D perhaps matching TRBD1 (5 bases). Per the germline V gene, CDR1 is SGHDN and CDR2 is FVKESK. The V end was cut by 5 bases, the J end by 5 bases, with 15 bases between. This CDR3 contains 14 residues. For the CDR3, the DNA is TGTGCCAGCAGCGCGCCAGGGCGGGGGACTGAAGCTTTCTTT. Protein product: CASSAPGRGTEAFF.

The table lists this clonotype with many counts. The chain employs TRBV7-2 and TRBJ2-3; 7 nucleotides agree with TRBD2. CDR1 and CDR2 (germline): SGHTA, FQGNSA. The length of the CDR3 is 15 residues. V lost 3 bases to trimming and J lost 2 bases; unmatched junction nucleotides: 5. CDR3 sequence (DNA): TGTGCCAGCAGCTTGACTAGCAGTCACACAGATACGCAGTATTTT. Protein product: CASSLTSSHTDTQYF.

This clonotype was counted ten times or more. The rearrangement joins TRBV7-9 to TRBJ1-1; D is possibly TRBD1 (6 bases). The CDR3 sequence is 11 residues long. Trimming removed 1 base from V and 12 bases from J, with 9 bases in between. Germline V lookup: CDR1 SEHNR, CDR2 FQNEAQ (reference sequence). CDR3 sequence: CASSLDRVPFF. In DNA, the CDR3 is TGTGCCAGCAGCTTAGACAGGGTGCCTTTCTTT.

This clonotype was recorded at least ten times. CDR3 region: CASSQDRGLYGYTF. As DNA, the CDR3 is TGTGCCAGCAGCCAAGACAGGGGGCTCTATGGCTACACCTTC. The rearrangement uses TRBV3-1 and TRBJ1-2; 8 bases align to TRBD1. Trimming at V came to 0 bases and at J to 4 bases, leaving 1 base not matched to a gene. CDR3 size: 14 residues. Germline CDR1 LGHDT, CDR2 YNNKEL (reference sequence).

This clonotype was seen many times. The V and J genes are TRBV20-1 and TRBJ2-1, with TRBD2 identical over 13 bases. The CDR3 spans 14 residues. The V gene end was trimmed by 6 bases and the J gene end by 8 bases; junction bases not matched to a gene: 7. Germline V gene lookup returns CDR1 DFQATT and CDR2 SNEGSKA (reference sequence). This CDR3 is CSANGLAGVDEQFF. As DNA, the CDR3 is TGCAGTGCCAACGGACTAGCGGGAGTCGATGAGCAGTTCTTC.

This clonotype was found many times. V gene TRBV9 combines with J gene TRBJ2-1, with TRBD1 matching over 10 bases. With V trimmed by 4 bases and J by 5 bases, 6 bases remained unmatched. The CDR3 runs to 15 residues. Germline V gene lookup returns CDR1 SGDLS and CDR2 YYNGEE. CDR3 in DNA: TGTGCCAGCAGCCGGACAGGGGGAACTAACAATGAGCAGTTCTTC. This codes for CASSRTGGTNNEQFF.

Many counts were recorded for this clonotype. J is TRBJ1-1 and V is TRBV29-1; 9 bases agree with TRBD1. V trimming: 6 bases; J trimming: 10 bases; junction bases outside the gene matches: 18. Germline V gene data show CDR1 as SQVTM and CDR2 as ANQGSEA. CDR3 length equals 15 residues. The CDR3 sequence: CSVSHYTGGRGGAFF. The DNA for the CDR3 is TGCAGCGTGAGCCATTACACAGGGGGCAGAGGGGGAGCTTTCTTT.

This chain links TRBV20-1 with TRBJ2-1; the D gene is possibly TRBD1 (6 bases). Trimming removed 5 bases from V and 3 bases from J, with 14 bases in between. The CDR3 covers 14 residues. Germline V gene data show CDR1 as DFQATT and CDR2 as SNEGSKA (reference sequence). CDR3 amino acids: CSAPRDTNYNEQFF. The DNA for the CDR3 is TGCAGTGCTCCCCGGGACACCAACTACAATGAGCAGTTCTTC.

This clonotype was picked up many times. The rearrangement joins TRBV7-9 to TRBJ2-7; D call uncertain. The CDR3 loop spans 12 amino acids. The germline CDR1 and CDR2 sequences are SEHNR and FQNEAQ (reference sequence). V was trimmed by 1 base and J by 4 bases, leaving 5 bases between them. The CDR3 DNA reads as TGTGCCAGCAGCTTAGTAGCTTACGAGCAGTACTTC. Its protein is CASSLVAYEQYF. Complete variable domain (other parts from reference TRBV7-9 and TRBJ2-7): DTGVSQNPRHKITKRGQNVTFRCDPISEHNRLYWYRQTLGQGPEFLTYFQNEAQLEKSRLLSDRFSAERPKGSFSTLEIQRTEQGDSAMYLCASSLVAYEQYFGPGTRLTVT.